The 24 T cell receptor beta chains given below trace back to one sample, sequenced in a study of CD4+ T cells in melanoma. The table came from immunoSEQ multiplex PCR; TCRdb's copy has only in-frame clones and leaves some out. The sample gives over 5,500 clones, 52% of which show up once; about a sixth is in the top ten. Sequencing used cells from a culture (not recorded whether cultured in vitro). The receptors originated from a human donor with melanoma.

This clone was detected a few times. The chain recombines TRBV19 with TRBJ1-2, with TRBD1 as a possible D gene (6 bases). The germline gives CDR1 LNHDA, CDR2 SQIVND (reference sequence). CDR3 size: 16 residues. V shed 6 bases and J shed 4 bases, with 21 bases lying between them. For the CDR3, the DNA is TGTGCCAGTAGCCCCCCGTCGGGGGGCATGAGCTATGGCTACACCTTC. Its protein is CASSPPSGGMSYGYTF.

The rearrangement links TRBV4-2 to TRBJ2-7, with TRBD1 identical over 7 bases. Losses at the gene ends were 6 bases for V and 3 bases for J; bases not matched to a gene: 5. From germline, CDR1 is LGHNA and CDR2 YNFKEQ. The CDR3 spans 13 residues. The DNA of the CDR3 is TGTGCCAGCAGAGGACAGGCGGGCTACGAGCAGTACTTC. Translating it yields CASRGQAGYEQYF.

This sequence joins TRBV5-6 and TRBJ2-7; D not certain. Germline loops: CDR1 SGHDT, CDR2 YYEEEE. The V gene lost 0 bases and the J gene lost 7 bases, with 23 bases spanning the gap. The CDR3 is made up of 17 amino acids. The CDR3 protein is CASSLAGTSWSPREQYF. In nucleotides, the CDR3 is TGTGCCAGCAGCTTGGCCGGAACGAGCTGGAGCCCGAGGGAGCAGTACTTC.

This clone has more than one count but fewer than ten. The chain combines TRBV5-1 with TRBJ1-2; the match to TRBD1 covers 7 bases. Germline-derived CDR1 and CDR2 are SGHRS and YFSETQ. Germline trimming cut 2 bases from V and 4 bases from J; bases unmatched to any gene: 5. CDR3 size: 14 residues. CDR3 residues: CASSFGDSSYGYTF. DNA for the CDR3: TGCGCCAGCAGCTTCGGGGACAGCTCCTATGGCTACACCTTC.

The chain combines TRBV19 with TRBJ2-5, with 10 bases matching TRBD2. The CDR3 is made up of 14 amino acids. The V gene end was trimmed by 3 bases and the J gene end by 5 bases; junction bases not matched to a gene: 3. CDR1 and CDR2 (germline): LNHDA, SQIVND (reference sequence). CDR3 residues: CASSMRLAGETQYF. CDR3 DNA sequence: TGTGCCAGTAGTATGCGACTAGCGGGCGAGACCCAGTACTTC. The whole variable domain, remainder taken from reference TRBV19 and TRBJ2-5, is DGGITQSPKYLFRKEGQNVTLSCEQNLNHDAMYWYRQDPGQGLRLIYYSQIVNDFQKGDIAEGYSVSREKKESFPLTVTSAQKNPTAFYLCASSMRLAGETQYFGPGTRLLVL.

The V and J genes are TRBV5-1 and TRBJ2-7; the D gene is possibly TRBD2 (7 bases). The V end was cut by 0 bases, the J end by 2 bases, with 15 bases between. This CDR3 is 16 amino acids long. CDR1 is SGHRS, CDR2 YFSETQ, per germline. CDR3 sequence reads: CASSLVSGGTTYEQYF. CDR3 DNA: TGCGCCAGCAGCTTGGTATCGGGGGGCACTACCTACGAGCAGTACTTC.

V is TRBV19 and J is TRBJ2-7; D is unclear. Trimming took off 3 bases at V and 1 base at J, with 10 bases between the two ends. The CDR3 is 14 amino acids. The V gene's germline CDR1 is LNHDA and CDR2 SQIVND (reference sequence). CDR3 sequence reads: CASSISVLSYEQYF. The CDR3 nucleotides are TGTGCCAGTAGTATCTCAGTGCTTTCCTACGAGCAGTACTTC.

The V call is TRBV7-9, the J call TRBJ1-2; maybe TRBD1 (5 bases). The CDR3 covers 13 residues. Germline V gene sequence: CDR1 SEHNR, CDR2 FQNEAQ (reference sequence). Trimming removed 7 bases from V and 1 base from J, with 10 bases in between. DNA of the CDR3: TGTGCCAGCACCCGGGACCTTAACTATGGCTACACCTTC. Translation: CASTRDLNYGYTF.

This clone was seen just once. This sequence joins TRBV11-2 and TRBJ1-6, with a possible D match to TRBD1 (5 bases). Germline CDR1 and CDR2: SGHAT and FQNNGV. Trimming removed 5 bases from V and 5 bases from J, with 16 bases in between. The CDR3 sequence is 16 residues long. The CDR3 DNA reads TGTGCCAGCAGCCCCCTAGGCAGGGAGGATAATTCACCCCTCCACTTT. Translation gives CASSPLGREDNSPLHF.

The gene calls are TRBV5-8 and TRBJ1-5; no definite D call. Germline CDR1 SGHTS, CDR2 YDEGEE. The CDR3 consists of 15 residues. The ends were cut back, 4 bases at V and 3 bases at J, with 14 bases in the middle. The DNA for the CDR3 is TGTGCCAGCAGCGGTAGGGCCAGGTACAATCAGCCCCAGCATTTT. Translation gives CASSGRARYNQPQHF.

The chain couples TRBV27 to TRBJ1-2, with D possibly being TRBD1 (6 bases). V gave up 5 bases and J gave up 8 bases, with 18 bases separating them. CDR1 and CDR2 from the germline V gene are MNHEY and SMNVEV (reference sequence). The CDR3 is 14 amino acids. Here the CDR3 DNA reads TGTGCCAGCAGTGGGACCACAGGGTCGCGGGGCTACACCTTC. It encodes CASSGTTGSRGYTF.

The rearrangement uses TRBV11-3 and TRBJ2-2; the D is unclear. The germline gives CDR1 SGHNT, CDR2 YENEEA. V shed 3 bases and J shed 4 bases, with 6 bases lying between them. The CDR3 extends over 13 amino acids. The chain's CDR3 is CASSLGITGELFF. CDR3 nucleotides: TGTGCCAGCAGCTTGGGGATCACCGGGGAGCTGTTTTTT.

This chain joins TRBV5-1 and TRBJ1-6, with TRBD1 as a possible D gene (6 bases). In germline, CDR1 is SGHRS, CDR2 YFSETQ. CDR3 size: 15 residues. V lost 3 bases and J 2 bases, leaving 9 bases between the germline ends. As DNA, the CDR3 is TGCGCCAGCAGCTATGGGACACCCTATAATTCACCCCTCCACTTT. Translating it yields CASSYGTPYNSPLHF.

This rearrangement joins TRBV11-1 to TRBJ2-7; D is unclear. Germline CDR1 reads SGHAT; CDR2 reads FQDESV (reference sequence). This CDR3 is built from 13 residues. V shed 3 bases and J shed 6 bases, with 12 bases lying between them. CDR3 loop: CASSFYLSGEQYF. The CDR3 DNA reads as TGTGCCAGCAGCTTTTACCTATCCGGCGAGCAGTACTTC.

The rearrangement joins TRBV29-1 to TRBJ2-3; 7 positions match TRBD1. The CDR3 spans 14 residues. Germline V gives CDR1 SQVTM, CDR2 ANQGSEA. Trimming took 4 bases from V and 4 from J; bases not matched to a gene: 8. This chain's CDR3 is CSVVAGGRADTQYF. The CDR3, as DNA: TGCAGCGTTGTGGCAGGGGGAAGGGCAGATACGCAGTATTTT.

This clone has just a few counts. The CDR3 DNA is TGTGCCAGCGCGTTGGGCGTGACAAACATTCAGTACTTC. Its translation: CASALGVTNIQYF. V usage is TRBV6-5 and J usage is TRBJ2-4; D not certain. Per germline, CDR1 MNHEY and CDR2 SVGAGI. CDR3 length equals 13 residues. Trimming took 8 bases from V and 6 from J, leaving 14 bases between them.

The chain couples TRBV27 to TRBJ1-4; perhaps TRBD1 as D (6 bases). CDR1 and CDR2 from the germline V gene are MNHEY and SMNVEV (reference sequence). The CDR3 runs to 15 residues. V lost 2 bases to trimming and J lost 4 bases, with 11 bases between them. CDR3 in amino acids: CASSLIGQHNEKLFF. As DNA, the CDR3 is TGTGCCAGCAGTTTAATCGGACAGCATAATGAAAAACTGTTTTTT.

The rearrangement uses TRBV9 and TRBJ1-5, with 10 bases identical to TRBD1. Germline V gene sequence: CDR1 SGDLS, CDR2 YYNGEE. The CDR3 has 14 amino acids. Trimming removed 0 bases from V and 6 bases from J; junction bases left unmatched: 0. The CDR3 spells CASSVGTGGQPQHF. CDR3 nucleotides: TGTGCCAGCAGCGTAGGGACAGGGGGTCAGCCCCAGCATTTT.

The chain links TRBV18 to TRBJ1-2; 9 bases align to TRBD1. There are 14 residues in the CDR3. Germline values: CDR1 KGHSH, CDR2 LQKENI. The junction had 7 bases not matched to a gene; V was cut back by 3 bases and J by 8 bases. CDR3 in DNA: TGTGCCAGCTCACCCCTACAGGGGGCTGAAGGCTACACCTTC. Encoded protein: CASSPLQGAEGYTF.

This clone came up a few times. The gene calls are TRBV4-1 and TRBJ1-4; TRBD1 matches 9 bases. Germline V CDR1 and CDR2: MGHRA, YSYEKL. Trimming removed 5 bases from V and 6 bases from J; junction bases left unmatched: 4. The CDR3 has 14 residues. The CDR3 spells CASSRTGVDEKLFF. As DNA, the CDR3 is TGCGCCAGCAGCAGGACAGGGGTAGATGAAAAACTGTTTTTT.

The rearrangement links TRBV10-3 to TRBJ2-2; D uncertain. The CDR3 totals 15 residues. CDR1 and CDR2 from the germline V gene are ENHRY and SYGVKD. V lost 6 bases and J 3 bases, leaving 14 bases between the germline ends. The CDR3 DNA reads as TGTGCCATCAGGCGGACCATCGCGGACACCGGGGAGCTGTTTTTT. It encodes CAIRRTIADTGELFF.

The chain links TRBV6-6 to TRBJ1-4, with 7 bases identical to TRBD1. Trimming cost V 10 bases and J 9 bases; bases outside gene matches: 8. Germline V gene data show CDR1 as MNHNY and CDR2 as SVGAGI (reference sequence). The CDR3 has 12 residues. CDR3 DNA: TGTGCCATCCGGACAGGCGTCCAAAAACTGTTTTTT. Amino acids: CAIRTGVQKLFF.

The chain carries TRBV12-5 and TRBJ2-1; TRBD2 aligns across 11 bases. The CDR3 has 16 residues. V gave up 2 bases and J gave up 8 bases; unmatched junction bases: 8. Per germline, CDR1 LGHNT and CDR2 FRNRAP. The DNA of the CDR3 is TGTGCTAGTGGTTTGATTAGCGGGGGGGCGGGAGATGAGCAGTTCTTC. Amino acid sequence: CASGLISGGAGDEQFF.

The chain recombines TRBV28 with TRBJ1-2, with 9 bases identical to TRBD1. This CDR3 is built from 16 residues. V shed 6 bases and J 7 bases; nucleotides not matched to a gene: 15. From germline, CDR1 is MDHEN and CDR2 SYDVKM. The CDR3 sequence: CASRTGLGQGGVGYTF. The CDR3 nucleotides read TGTGCCAGCAGAACGGGACTGGGACAGGGCGGGGTTGGCTACACCTTC.